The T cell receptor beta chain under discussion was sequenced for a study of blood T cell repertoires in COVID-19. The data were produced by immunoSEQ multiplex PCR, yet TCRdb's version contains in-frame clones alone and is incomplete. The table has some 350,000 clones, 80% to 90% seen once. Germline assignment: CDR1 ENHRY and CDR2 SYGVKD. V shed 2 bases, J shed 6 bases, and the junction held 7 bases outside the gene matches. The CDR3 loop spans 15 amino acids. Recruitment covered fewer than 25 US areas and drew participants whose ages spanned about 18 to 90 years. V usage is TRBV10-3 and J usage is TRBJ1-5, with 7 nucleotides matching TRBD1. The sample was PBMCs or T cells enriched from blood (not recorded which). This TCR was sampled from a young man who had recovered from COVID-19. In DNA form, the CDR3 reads TGTGCCATCAGTGAGAAGACAGGGAACTCTCAGCCCCAGCATTTT. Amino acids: CAISEKTGNSQPQHF.